The clone carrying this TCR beta chain has at least ten counts. The data stem from a study of neurological immune-mediated disorders. The CDR3 totals 13 residues. Germline-derived CDR1 and CDR2 are SGHRS and YFSETQ. Trimming removed 1 base at V and 2 bases at J, with 6 bases between. TCRdb passed the 5' RACE reads through MiXCR, listing each CDR3 protein once. The table records under 35,000 distinct CDR3 sequences, around 21% of them present only once. Sequencing input: CD4+ T cells from blood. The chain carries TRBV5-1 and TRBJ1-1; D call uncertain. This sequence originates from a man aged 50 to 60 with HTLV-1-associated myelopathy (HAM/TSP). The CDR3 region has the DNA TGCGCCAGCAGCTTGACAGATAACACTGAAGCTTTCTTT. Translating gives CASSLTDNTEAFF. The full variable domain, in which reference TRBV5-1 and TRBJ1-1 provide the parts outside the CDR3, is KAGVTQTPRYLIKTRGQQVTLSCSPISGHRSVSWYQQTPGQGLQFLFEYFSETQRNKGNFPGRFSGRQFSNSRSEMNVSTLELGDSALYLCASSLTDNTEAFFGQGTRLTVV.